A single T cell receptor beta chain is shown here with its context. Its cognate antigen is unknown. Trimming at V came to 0 bases and at J to 0 bases, leaving 7 bases not matched to a gene. The CDR3 runs 17 residues. Germline V gene sequence: CDR1 LGHNA, CDR2 YSLEER. The data stem from a study of molecular identifiers for immune sequencing clone quantification. TCRdb reanalysed the PCR reads using MiXCR and keeps one entry per CDR3 protein. The sample includes about 640,000 distinct CDR3 sequences, 20% of them seen just once. Study-wide findings and caveats: Clones that exceeded 20 RNA copies held over 98% of effector molecules, yet under 1% in naive cells.

The TCR comes from a human donor in good health. Some libraries in this study had Jurkat cell RNA spiked in. The chain joins TRBV4-3 to TRBJ2-7; TRBD2 aligns across 8 bases. Sequencing was done on a sample of naive CD8+ T cells from blood, with Jurkat cell RNA spiked in. Subset specified: FACS-sorted CD8+CD4-CCR7+CD45RA+ naive T cells. CDR3 protein: CASSQDRSSGASYEQYF. CDR3 nucleotides: TGCGCCAGCAGCCAAGATCGTAGTAGCGGGGCCTCCTACGAGCAGTACTTC.